This TCR beta chain was identified during a study of CD8+ T cells in alopecia areata. RNA extraction and reverse transcription yielded cDNA as sequencing template. Assay used: immunoSEQ multiplex PCR; TCRdb lists only in-frame clones, some missing. This table has approximately 300,000 clones, roughly 64% appearing once. Treatment noted: oral pan-JAK inhibitor, 5-10 mg twice daily. The V gene end was trimmed by 3 bases and the J gene end by 0 bases; junction bases not matched to a gene: 9. Per germline, CDR1 MGHRA and CDR2 YSYEKL. The CDR3 is 17 amino acids. The genes are TRBV4-1 and TRBJ2-5; 8 bases agree with TRBD1. The TCR comes from a human donor with alopecia areata. The material sequenced was CD4+ T cells sorted from blood, taken at week 24, from a patient treated with tofacitinib. The CDR3 region is CASSHVPGQADQETQYF. In nucleotides, the CDR3 is TGCGCCAGCAGCCATGTTCCGGGACAGGCGGACCAAGAGACCCAGTACTTC.